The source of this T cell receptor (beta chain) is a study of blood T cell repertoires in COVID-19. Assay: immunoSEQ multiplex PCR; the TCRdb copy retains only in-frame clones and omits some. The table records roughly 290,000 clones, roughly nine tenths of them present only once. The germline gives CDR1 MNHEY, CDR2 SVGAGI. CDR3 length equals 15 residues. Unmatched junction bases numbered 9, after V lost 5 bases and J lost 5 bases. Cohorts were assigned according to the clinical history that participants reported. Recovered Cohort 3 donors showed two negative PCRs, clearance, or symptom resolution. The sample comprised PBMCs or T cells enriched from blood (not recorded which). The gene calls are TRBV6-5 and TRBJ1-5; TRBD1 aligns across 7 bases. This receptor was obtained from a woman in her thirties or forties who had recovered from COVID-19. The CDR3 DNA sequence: TGTGCCAGCAGTCCCGGTGGAGGGGGCGATCAGCCCCAGCATTTT. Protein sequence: CASSPGGGGDQPQHF.